Each of the 2 T cell receptor beta chains below was sequenced from the same sample in a study of T cells expressing NK-cell markers. TCRdb reprocessed the 5' RACE reads; each CDR3 protein has one entry and no DNA is given. Here the sample table reports around 110,000 distinct CDR3 sequences. The sequenced sample consisted of blood T cells: a sorted CD56 or NKG2C T cell subset, CD4+ or CD8+ T cells, or bulk PBMC T cells (not recorded which). These receptors originate from a woman between 18 and 69 years old in good health.

The chain combines TRBV29-1 with TRBJ2-3; TCRdb lists TRBD2, though no DNA is available to test this call. The CDR3 has 14 amino acids. Per the germline V gene, CDR1 is SQVTM and CDR2 is ANQGSEA. The chain's CDR3 is CSAATSGFTDTQYF.

The chain has TRBV12-5 and TRBJ2-7; TCRdb picks TRBD2, but there is no DNA to check that call. The CDR3 sequence is 14 residues long. The germline gives CDR1 LGHNT, CDR2 FRNRAP. CDR3 in amino acids: CATYSGRAASEQYF.